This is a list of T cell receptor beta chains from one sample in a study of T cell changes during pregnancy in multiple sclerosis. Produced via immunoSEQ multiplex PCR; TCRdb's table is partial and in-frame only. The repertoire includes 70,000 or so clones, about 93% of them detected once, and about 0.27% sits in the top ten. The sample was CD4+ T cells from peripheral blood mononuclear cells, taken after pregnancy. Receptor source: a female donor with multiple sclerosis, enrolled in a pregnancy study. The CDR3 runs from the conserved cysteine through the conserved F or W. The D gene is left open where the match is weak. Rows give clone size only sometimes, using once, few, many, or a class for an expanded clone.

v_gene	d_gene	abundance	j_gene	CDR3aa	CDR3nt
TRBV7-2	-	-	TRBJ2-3	CASSLVSSTDTQYF	TGTGCCAGCAGCTTAGTTTCTAGCACAGATACGCAGTATTTT
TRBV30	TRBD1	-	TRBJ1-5	CAWSSTGDGQPQHF	TGTGCCTGGAGTTCAACAGGGGACGGTCAGCCCCAGCATTTT
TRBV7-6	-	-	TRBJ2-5	CASSGGVSEETQYF	TGTGCCAGCAGCGGAGGGGTGAGCGAAGAGACCCAGTACTTC
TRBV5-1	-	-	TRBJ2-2	CASQGTFSNTGELFF	TGCGCCAGCCAGGGTACCTTTTCCAACACCGGGGAGCTGTTTTTT
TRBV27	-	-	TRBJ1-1	CASSLTCATGCTEAFF	TGTGCCAGCAGTTTAACGTGCGCGACAGGTTGCACTGAAGCTTTCTTT
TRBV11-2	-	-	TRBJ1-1	CASSPGGGAEAFF	TGTGCCAGCAGCCCCGGGGGGGGCGCTGAAGCTTTCTTT
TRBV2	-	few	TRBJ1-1	CASSKLPRSEAFF	TGTGCCAGCAGTAAACTCCCAAGGAGTGAAGCTTTCTTT
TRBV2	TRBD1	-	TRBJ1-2	CASSPGQGVGYGYTF	TGTGCCAGCAGCCCGGGACAGGGGGTTGGCTATGGCTACACCTTC
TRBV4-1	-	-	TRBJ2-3	CASSRWGGLSTDTQYF	TGCGCCAGCAGCCGGTGGGGGGGCCTTTCAACAGATACGCAGTATTTT
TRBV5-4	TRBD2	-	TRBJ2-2	CASSSPGLKTGELFF	TGTGCCAGCAGCTCGCCGGGACTAAAAACCGGGGAGCTGTTTTTT
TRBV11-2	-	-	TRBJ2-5	CASSLEAGRETQYF	TGTGCCAGCAGCTTAGAGGCAGGAAGGGAGACCCAGTACTTC
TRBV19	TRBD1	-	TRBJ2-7	CASSIVTGGIDEQYF	TGTGCCAGTAGTATCGTGACAGGGGGCATTGACGAGCAGTACTTC
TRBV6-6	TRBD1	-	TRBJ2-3	CASSSPGQGMVTQYF	TGTGCCAGCAGTTCCCCGGGACAGGGGATGGTGACGCAGTATTTT
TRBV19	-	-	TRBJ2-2	CASSIAGTGELFF	TGTGCCAGTAGTATTGCAGGGACCGGGGAGCTGTTTTTT